Listed below are T cell receptor beta chains from one sample, sequenced in a study of T cell repertoires in cytomegalovirus infection. TCRdb re-analysed the reads in MiXCR, keeping a single row per CDR3 protein. The data hold roughly 230,000 distinct CDR3 sequences, with 15% to 20% observed a single time. Sample: CD8+ T cells from PBMCs. The receptors here all came from a human donor in good health (CMV status not recorded). Some clones in this sample may be carry-over from other donors' samples. Each CDR3 is given with its conserved first and last residue. The D gene is left open where the match is weak. The size entry is marked missing in some rows and otherwise reads once, few, many or a size class.

d_call,j_call,clone_size,v_call,cdr3_nt,cdr3_aa
NA,TRBJ2-4,many,TRBV7-9,TGTGCCAGCAGCTCCCGCGGCATTCAGTACTTC,CASSSRGIQYF
NA,TRBJ2-1,NA,TRBV12-3/TRBV12-4,TGTGCCAGCAGTTTCGGGGGCCACGGGAATGAGCAGTTCTTC,CASSFGGHGNEQFF
NA,TRBJ2-2,NA,TRBV6-4,TGTGCCAGCAGTGACAAGCAGGTTCGAAACACCGGGGAGCTGTTTTTT,CASSDKQVRNTGELFF
NA,TRBJ2-7,few,TRBV12-3/TRBV12-4,TGTGCCAGCAGTACTAGCTCTACGCACTCCCTTTACGAGCAGTACTTC,CASSTSSTHSLYEQYF
TRBD1,TRBJ1-1,many,TRBV7-9,TGTGCCAGCAGCGCATCACAGGGGATGAACACTGAAGCTTTCTTT,CASSASQGMNTEAFF
NA,TRBJ2-1,NA,TRBV29-1,TGCAGCGTTGGCTGGTCCCTACCTCCCCCCGGGAACTTGAGTGAGCAGTTCTTC,CSVGWSLPPPGNLSEQFF
TRBD1,TRBJ2-1,NA,TRBV6-8,TGTGCCAGCAGTTTGGGACAGGGGGTCAATGAGCAGTTCTTC,CASSLGQGVNEQFF
NA,TRBJ2-5,NA,TRBV10-3,TGTGCCATCAGTGATGGGCTACAAGAGACCCAGTACTTC,CAISDGLQETQYF
NA,TRBJ2-5,many,TRBV7-8,TGTGCCAGCAGCCCAATAATCGGGGGCCAAGAGACCCAGTACTTC,CASSPIIGGQETQYF
TRBD2,TRBJ2-3,few,TRBV7-9,TGTGCCAGCACCGTGGGGACTAGCGGGGACGCTTCTCTCAGGGCCATGGGGGCGAGGGAGCAGTATTTT,CASTVGTSGDASLRAMGAREQYF
NA,TRBJ1-4,NA,TRBV5-6,TGTGCCAGCAGCTTGGGGTCGGCAGGGGAGAGGACTAATGAAAAACTGTTTTTT,CASSLGSAGERTNEKLFF
NA,TRBJ2-3,NA,TRBV24-1,TGTGCCACCAGGGGCCCTAGCACAGATACGCAGTATTTT,CATRGPSTDTQYF
NA,TRBJ1-6,NA,TRBV7-9,TGTGCCAGCAGCGGGGGGTCCGAGGAGTCTTCCTATAATTCACCCCTCCACTTT,CASSGGSEESSYNSPLHF
NA,TRBJ1-2,NA,TRBV2,TGTGCCAGCCTAGCGGGACAAGATTATGGCTACACCTTC,CASLAGQDYGYTF
TRBD1,TRBJ2-6,many,TRBV7-2,TGTGCCAGCAGCAACCGACAGGGCTCTGGGGCCAACGTCCTGACTTTC,CASSNRQGSGANVLTF
TRBD1,TRBJ2-1,many,TRBV12-3/TRBV12-4,TGTGCCAGCAGTTTGACAGGGAGTTACAATGAGCAGTTCTTC,CASSLTGSYNEQFF
NA,TRBJ2-5,NA,TRBV20-1,TGCAGTGCTAGAGATCTTGAGGGAGGAGAGACCCAGTACTTC,CSARDLEGGETQYF
TRBD1,TRBJ1-2,many,TRBV7-8,TGTGCCAGCAGCCCCGACAGGGCCTTTCCCGACTATGGCTACACCTTC,CASSPDRAFPDYGYTF
NA,TRBJ2-5,NA,TRBV10-3,TGTGCCATCAGTGAGTCGGAGGAGACCCAGTACTTC,CAISESEETQYF
TRBD1,TRBJ1-1,few,TRBV19,TGTGCCAGTAGCGCGACAGGGGTCACTGAAGCTTTCTTT,CASSATGVTEAFF
TRBD2,TRBJ2-7,few,TRBV4-1,TGCGCCAGCAGCCAAGAATGGGCTAGCGGTCATACAACCTACGAGCAGTACTTC,CASSQEWASGHTTYEQYF
TRBD1,TRBJ1-4,NA,TRBV4-1,TGCGCCAGCAGCCAAGATCCGGGACAGTTGAATGAAAAACTGTTTTTT,CASSQDPGQLNEKLFF
TRBD1,TRBJ1-5,NA,TRBV3-1,TGTGCCAGCAGCCAAACCGGACAGGGGGGTCAGCCCCAGCATTTT,CASSQTGQGGQPQHF
NA,TRBJ1-2,NA,TRBV6-4,TGTGCCAGCAGTGACTCGACAGCCGGGGGCTACACCTTC,CASSDSTAGGYTF
NA,TRBJ1-1,NA,TRBV2,TGTGCCAGCAGCACGGGCCCAGTGAACACTGAAGCTTTCTTT,CASSTGPVNTEAFF
NA,TRBJ1-2,NA,TRBV6-2/TRBV6-3,TGTGCCAGCAGTCCTCAGGCTTCGCACTATGGCTACACCTTC,CASSPQASHYGYTF
TRBD1,TRBJ2-2,NA,TRBV6-5,TGTGCCAGCAGTCCCGCCGGGACAGAGAACACCGGGGAGCTGTTTTTT,CASSPAGTENTGELFF
NA,TRBJ2-5,few,TRBV2,TGTGCCAGCAGTGATCAAGGTCAAGAGACCCAGTACTTC,CASSDQGQETQYF
NA,TRBJ1-1,NA,TRBV5-8,TGTGCCAACAGCTTGGCATGGAATCCGCAAGAAGCTTTCTTT,CANSLAWNPQEAFF
NA,TRBJ1-3,NA,TRBV27,TGTGCCAGCAGTTTAAAGGCGTTGGCTGGAAACACCATATATTTT,CASSLKALAGNTIYF
TRBD1,TRBJ2-2,many,TRBV28,TGTGCCAGCAGTCCAGACAGGGTGTCCCGTCCCGGGGAGCTGTTTTTT,CASSPDRVSRPGELFF